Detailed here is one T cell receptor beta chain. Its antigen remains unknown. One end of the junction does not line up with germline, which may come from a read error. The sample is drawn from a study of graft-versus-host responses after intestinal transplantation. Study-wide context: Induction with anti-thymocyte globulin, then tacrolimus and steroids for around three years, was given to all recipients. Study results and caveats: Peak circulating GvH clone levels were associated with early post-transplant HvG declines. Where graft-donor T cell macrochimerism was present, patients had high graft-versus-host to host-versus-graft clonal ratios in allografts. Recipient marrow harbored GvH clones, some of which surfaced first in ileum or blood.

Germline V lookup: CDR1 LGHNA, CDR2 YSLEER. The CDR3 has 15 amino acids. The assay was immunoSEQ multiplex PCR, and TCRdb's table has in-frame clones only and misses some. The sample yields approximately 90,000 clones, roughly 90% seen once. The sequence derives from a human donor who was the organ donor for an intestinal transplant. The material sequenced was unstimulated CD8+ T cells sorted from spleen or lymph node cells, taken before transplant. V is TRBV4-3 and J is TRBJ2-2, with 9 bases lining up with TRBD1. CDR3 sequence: CASSHGQGNAGELFF. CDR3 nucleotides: TGCGCCAGCAGCCATGGACAGGGGAACGCCGGGGAGCTGTTTTTT.